This entry concerns a single TCR beta chain. Researchers divided each subset's genomic DNA evenly across several immunoSEQ plates. The protocol was immunoSEQ multiplex PCR, while the TCRdb copy is restricted to in-frame clones and leaves out a portion. The sample comprises 1 million to 1.2 million clones, around 77% of which are singletons, and over 0.8% rests with the top ten. V shed 3 bases and J shed 8 bases, with 16 bases lying between them. CDR3 length: 14 amino acids. The V gene's germline CDR1 is SEHNR and CDR2 FQNEAQ (reference sequence). The data originate from a study of shared clonotypes between healthy human individuals.

Specimen: memory CD4+ T cells from PBMCs. Regarding subset: CD45RA-negative fraction. V gene TRBV7-9 combines with J gene TRBJ1-2; D is uncertain. The source is a man aged 18 to 35 in good health. Some clones in this sample may be carry-over from other donors' samples. CDR3 bases: TGTGCCAGCAGCTTCAGCTCCCGGTCGGGCGGCTACACCTTC. This codes for CASSFSSRSGGYTF. Supplemented by reference TRBV7-9 and TRBJ1-2, the full variable domain reads DTGVSQNPRHKITKRGQNVTFRCDPISEHNRLYWYRQTLGQGPEFLTYFQNEAQLEKSRLLSDRFSAERPKGSFSTLEIQRTEQGDSAMYLCASSFSSRSGGYTFGSGTRLTVV.